The 21 T cell receptor beta chains below come from one sample, sequenced in a study of OX40 agonist ivuxolimab in advanced cancers. The protocol was immunoSEQ multiplex PCR, while the TCRdb copy is restricted to in-frame clones and leaves out a portion. The sample shows tens of thousands of clones, approximately 91% of them seen only once. Sample: CD4+ or CD8+ T cells sorted from blood, taken in a trial of the OX40 agonist ivuxolimab. The receptors derive from an adult with an advanced solid tumor such as melanoma, head and neck, liver or kidney cancer.

The chain joins TRBV19 to TRBJ2-7, with TRBD1 matching 10 bases. CDR3 length: 18 amino acids. CDR1 and CDR2 from the germline V gene are LNHDA and SQIVND (reference sequence). J lost 4 bases, V lost 0 bases, and 12 bases had no gene match. DNA of the CDR3: TGTGCCAGTAGTATAGATTCCGGCGACAGGGGGCTCTCATACGAGCAGTACTTC. It is translated as CASSIDSGDRGLSYEQYF. Full variable domain (rest looked up from reference TRBV19 and TRBJ2-7): DGGITQSPKYLFRKEGQNVTLSCEQNLNHDAMYWYRQDPGQGLRLIYYSQIVNDFQKGDIAEGYSVSREKKESFPLTVTSAQKNPTAFYLCASSIDSGDRGLSYEQYFGPGTRLTVT.

The chain combines TRBV7-2 with TRBJ2-2; TRBD1 might be the D (6 bases). Deletions cut 5 bases from V and 10 bases from J, with 17 bases between. The CDR3 has 14 amino acids. Germline loops: CDR1 SGHTA, CDR2 FQGNSA. DNA for the CDR3: TGTGCCAGCAGCGTCCGAACAGGGTTCCTGGAGCTGTTTTTT. Amino acids: CASSVRTGFLELFF.

This rearrangement joins TRBV9 to TRBJ1-1; 7 bases align to TRBD1. The germline CDR1 and CDR2 sequences are SGDLS and YYNGEE. This CDR3 has 16 amino acids. The V gene end was trimmed by 4 bases and the J gene end by 4 bases; junction bases not matched to a gene: 13. CDR3 loop: CASSHRAEGASTEAFF. CDR3 DNA: TGTGCCAGCAGCCACAGGGCGGAGGGGGCGAGCACTGAAGCTTTCTTT.

This clone occurred a few times. This chain links TRBV11-2 with TRBJ2-5; no definite D call. Germline V CDR1 and CDR2: SGHAT, FQNNGV. CDR3 length equals 14 residues. V lost 5 bases and J 5 bases, leaving 15 bases between the germline ends. CDR3 in amino acids: CASSPSWDSETQYF. CDR3 sequence (DNA): TGTGCCAGCAGCCCCAGTTGGGATTCGGAGACCCAGTACTTC.

This chain connects TRBV6-5 to TRBJ2-3, with D maybe TRBD2 (6 bases). The CDR3 runs 15 residues. Germline CDR1 and CDR2: MNHEY and SVGAGI. V lost 2 bases and J lost 2, with 11 bases in between. The chain's CDR3 is CASSYAGGPTDTQYF. CDR3 DNA: TGTGCCAGCAGTTACGCCGGGGGACCCACAGATACGCAGTATTTT.

The chain recombines TRBV28 with TRBJ1-1; TRBD1 matches at 7 bases. V was clipped by 5 bases and J by 7 bases; unmatched bases: 7. CDR1 and CDR2 (germline): MDHEN, SYDVKM. This CDR3 is 13 amino acids long. CDR3: CASSLGQLLEAFF. The CDR3 DNA reads TGTGCCAGCAGTCTGGGACAGCTACTTGAAGCTTTCTTT.

This clone was seen only once. The rearrangement joins TRBV10-3 to TRBJ1-3; maybe TRBD1 (5 bases). This CDR3 has 14 amino acids. V lost 10 bases, J lost 0 bases, and 13 bases lay in between. The germline gives CDR1 ENHRY, CDR2 SYGVKD. CDR3 sequence: CANPTVSSGNTIYF. CDR3 DNA sequence: TGTGCCAACCCGACAGTCTCCTCTGGAAACACCATATATTTT.

The V and J genes are TRBV18 and TRBJ2-7, with D perhaps matching TRBD2 (5 bases). The germline gives CDR1 KGHSH, CDR2 LQKENI. CDR3 length: 13 amino acids. Trimming removed 3 bases at V and 1 base at J, with 7 bases between. The CDR3 protein is CASSPGDSYEQYF. CDR3 coding DNA: TGTGCCAGCTCACCCGGGGATTCCTACGAGCAGTACTTC.

The gene calls are TRBV11-2 and TRBJ2-1; TRBD2 matches 11 bases. Trimming cost V 5 bases and J 7 bases; bases outside gene matches: 10. Germline V gives CDR1 SGHAT, CDR2 FQNNGV. This CDR3 comprises 16 residues. The CDR3 here is CASSTLGVAGGNEQFF. DNA of the CDR3: TGTGCCAGCAGCACCCTGGGAGTAGCGGGAGGGAATGAGCAGTTCTTC.

CDR3 nucleotide sequence: TGTGCCAGCAGCTATACAGGGGGCTCCTACAATGAGCAGTTCTTC. As protein: CASSYTGGSYNEQFF. The chain couples TRBV6-5 to TRBJ2-1, with 8 positions matching TRBD1. Germline lookup yields CDR1 MNHEY and CDR2 SVGAGI. This CDR3 spans 15 amino acids. Unmatched junction bases numbered 4, after V lost 6 bases and J lost 0 bases.

The rearrangement uses TRBV27 and TRBJ2-2; D ambiguous. CDR3 length: 13 amino acids. Between the trimmed V and J ends, which lost 5 bases and 5 bases, there was a span of 9 bases. The germline V gene encodes CDR1 MNHEY and CDR2 SMNVEV (reference sequence). The CDR3 is CASSPLLTGELFF. Written as DNA, the CDR3 is TGTGCCAGCAGTCCCCTGTTGACCGGGGAGCTGTTTTTT.

This chain links TRBV6-1 with TRBJ2-7, with D tentatively TRBD2 (6 bases). This CDR3 has 14 residues. The germline V gene has CDR1 MNHNS and CDR2 SASEGT. V lost 5 bases and J lost 0, with 11 bases in between. CDR3 DNA: TGTGCCAGCAGTTTACCGGGACTCTCCTACGAGCAGTACTTC. Amino acid sequence: CASSLPGLSYEQYF.

V usage is TRBV2 and J usage is TRBJ2-7; TRBD1 matches at 9 bases. The ends lost 5 bases at V and 6 bases at J; junction bases unmatched: 11. The germline V gene encodes CDR1 SNHLY and CDR2 FYNNEI. The CDR3 consists of 15 residues. Written as DNA, the CDR3 is TGTGCCAGCAGTAGGGGACAGGGAGGAGAATCCGAGCAGTACTTC. Translated, it gives CASSRGQGGESEQYF. Filled out from reference TRBV2 and TRBJ2-7, the complete variable domain reads EPEVTQTPSHQVTQMGQEVILRCVPISNHLYFYWYRQILGQKVEFLVSFYNNEISEKSEIFDDQFSVERPDGSNFTLKIRSTKLEDSAMYFCASSRGQGGESEQYFGPGTRLTVT.

V gene TRBV25-1 combines with J gene TRBJ2-1; D is ambiguous. Germline values: CDR1 MGHDK, CDR2 SYGVNS. The CDR3 length is 13 residues. Trimming cost V 1 base and J 6 bases, with 7 bases left between them. The CDR3 DNA sequence: TGTGCCAGCAGTGAATGGGGAACCAATGAGCAGTTCTTC. Translation gives CASSEWGTNEQFF.

The rearrangement links TRBV25-1 to TRBJ2-7; D not resolved. This CDR3 has 14 residues. Trimming took off 1 base at V and 2 bases at J, with 9 bases between the two ends. Germline V gene data show CDR1 as MGHDK and CDR2 as SYGVNS. The DNA of the CDR3 is TGTGCCAGCAGTGAATTGGGCATACCCTACGAGCAGTACTTC. This gives the protein CASSELGIPYEQYF.

This sequence joins TRBV28 and TRBJ1-5, with D unclear. Germline values: CDR1 MDHEN, CDR2 SYDVKM. The CDR3 spans 15 residues. Trimming took 4 bases from V and 5 from J, leaving 15 bases between them. As DNA, the CDR3 is TGTGCCAGCAGTTCATCAACGATGTTCTATCAGCCCCAGCATTTT. This sequence encodes CASSSSTMFYQPQHF.

This chain joins TRBV9 and TRBJ2-3; tentatively, D is TRBD1 (6 bases). Trimming removed 7 bases at V and 6 bases at J, with 21 bases between. CDR3 length: 15 amino acids. Germline-derived CDR1 and CDR2 are SGDLS and YYNGEE. The CDR3 region has the DNA TGTGCCAGCGATCTTCAGGGGACACCTCTTGATACGCAGTATTTT. It encodes CASDLQGTPLDTQYF.

This chain links TRBV27 with TRBJ1-2; no clear D. This CDR3 has 13 amino acids. V was shortened by 3 bases and J by 4 bases, with 9 bases between the two germline ends. CDR1 is MNHEY, CDR2 SMNVEV, per germline (reference sequence). For the CDR3, the DNA is TGTGCCAGCAGTTTCGCATCTTCCTATGGCTACACCTTC. Protein sequence: CASSFASSYGYTF.

This rearrangement joins TRBV2 to TRBJ1-1, with D tentatively TRBD1 (5 bases). This CDR3 has 12 residues. V lost 7 bases and J 1 base, leaving 7 bases between the germline ends. CDR1 SNHLY and CDR2 FYNNEI come from the germline V gene. CDR3: CASKTANTEAFF. The CDR3 DNA sequence: TGTGCCAGCAAGACAGCGAACACTGAAGCTTTCTTT. Using reference TRBV2 and TRBJ1-1 for the parts outside the CDR3, the full variable domain is EPEVTQTPSHQVTQMGQEVILRCVPISNHLYFYWYRQILGQKVEFLVSFYNNEISEKSEIFDDQFSVERPDGSNFTLKIRSTKLEDSAMYFCASKTANTEAFFGQGTRLTVV.

Regarding this clone: The junction differs from germline at one of its ends, possibly a read error. V usage is TRBV7-7 and J usage is TRBJ2-5, with 8 bases lining up with TRBD2. The germline CDR1 and CDR2 sequences are SSHAT and FNYEAQ (reference sequence). CDR3 length: 14 residues. As DNA, the CDR3 is TGTGCTAGCAGCTTGGCGACTAGCGAAGAGACCCAGTACTTC. It yields the protein CASSLATSEETQYF.

The chain employs TRBV5-4 and TRBJ2-7; no clear D gene. The CDR3 is 14 amino acids. With 0 bases removed from V and 0 bases from J, the gap between germline ends came to 7 bases. Germline V lookup: CDR1 SGHNT, CDR2 YYREEE (reference sequence). The DNA for the CDR3 is TGTGCCAGCAGCTTGGTGGAAAACTCCTACGAGCAGTACTTC. It is translated as CASSLVENSYEQYF.